These 11 T cell receptor beta chains were sequenced from one sample in a study of blood T cell repertoires in COVID-19. Profiling relied on immunoSEQ multiplex PCR, and the TCRdb table lists in-frame clones only, not all of them. The sample has around 130,000 clones, around nine tenths seen once. The sequencing sample was made of peripheral blood. These receptor sequences come from a woman aged 50 to 60 with acute or convalescent COVID-19.

This chain joins TRBV5-8 and TRBJ2-1, with 14 bases that match TRBD2. CDR3 length equals 16 residues. V lost 0 bases and J lost 4; bases outside the gene matches: 0. Germline V gives CDR1 SGHTS, CDR2 YDEGEE. CDR3 amino acids: CASSLGLAGGYNEQFF. The CDR3 DNA reads TGTGCCAGCAGCTTGGGACTAGCGGGGGGGTACAATGAGCAGTTCTTC.

The chain is built from TRBV12-3 or TRBV12-4 and TRBJ1-5; D is uncertain. The CDR3 is made up of 13 amino acids. Trimming removed 3 bases from V and 0 bases from J, with 3 bases in between. The CDR3 DNA sequence: TGTGCCAGCAGTTTTCTTAGCAATCAGCCCCAGCATTTT. Translation gives CASSFLSNQPQHF.

This rearrangement joins TRBV19 to TRBJ2-3; D is undetermined. This CDR3 region has 13 residues. The germline V gene encodes CDR1 LNHDA and CDR2 SQIVND (reference sequence). V was pared by 8 bases and J by 0 bases, with 9 bases between. The chain's CDR3 is CASLSTSTDTQYF. CDR3 nucleotide sequence: TGTGCCAGTCTTAGTACTAGCACAGATACGCAGTATTTT. Using reference TRBV19 and TRBJ2-3 for the parts outside the CDR3, the full variable domain is DGGITQSPKYLFRKEGQNVTLSCEQNLNHDAMYWYRQDPGQGLRLIYYSQIVNDFQKGDIAEGYSVSREKKESFPLTVTSAQKNPTAFYLCASLSTSTDTQYFGPGTRLTVL.

The V and J genes are TRBV10-2 and TRBJ1-5; D ambiguous. The CDR3 totals 13 residues. Between the trimmed V and J ends, which lost 5 bases and 3 bases, there was a span of 8 bases. Per the germline V gene, CDR1 is WSHSY and CDR2 is SAAADI. The CDR3 DNA reads TGCGCCAGCAGTTATTCCCCCAATCAGCCCCAGCATTTT. This encodes CASSYSPNQPQHF.

This rearrangement joins TRBV2 to TRBJ1-2; D is ambiguous. Between the trimmed V and J ends, which lost 6 bases and 6 bases, there was a span of 17 bases. Germline V lookup: CDR1 SNHLY, CDR2 FYNNEI. The CDR3 is made up of 14 amino acids. The CDR3 loop reads CASSPRRGRDGYTF. The CDR3 nucleotides read TGTGCCAGCAGCCCCCGGAGAGGGCGAGATGGCTACACCTTC.

The chain employs TRBV21-1 and TRBJ1-1. TRBV21-1 is designated a pseudogene. This CDR3 spans 17 amino acids. The CDR3, as DNA: TGTGCCAGCAGCAAAGGACCCGTCCGGGGGACGAACACTGAAGCTTTCTTT. This sequence encodes CASSKGPVRGTNTEAFF.

V and J are TRBV25-1 and TRBJ1-1, with TRBD1 identical over 8 bases. Trimming removed 6 bases from V and 4 bases from J; junction bases left unmatched: 7. Per germline, CDR1 MGHDK and CDR2 SYGVNS. The CDR3 sequence is 14 residues long. The CDR3 loop is CASRTAGGGTEAFF. The CDR3 DNA is TGTGCCAGCAGGACCGCAGGGGGCGGCACTGAAGCTTTCTTT.

This chain joins TRBV18 and TRBJ2-1; 7 nucleotides match TRBD2. The CDR3 consists of 13 residues. The junction had 4 bases not matched to a gene; V was cut back by 1 base and J by 10 bases. From germline, CDR1 is KGHSH and CDR2 LQKENI. The CDR3 loop reads CASSPQRGGEQFF. In nucleotides, the CDR3 is TGTGCCAGCTCACCACAGCGGGGTGGGGAGCAGTTCTTC. The variable domain in full, completed from reference TRBV18 and TRBJ2-1, reads NAGVMQNPRHLVRRRGQEARLRCSPMKGHSHVYWYRQLPEEGLKFMVYLQKENIIDESGMPKERFSAEFPKEGPSILRIQQVVRGDSAAYFCASSPQRGGEQFFGPGTRLTVL.

The V and J genes are TRBV7-2 and TRBJ1-1; TRBD1 might be the D (6 bases). V gave up 3 bases and J gave up 1 base, with 9 bases separating them. The CDR3 spans 14 residues. CDR1 and CDR2 from the germline V gene are SGHTA and FQGNSA. The CDR3 here is CASSFTGSNTEAFF. The CDR3 nucleotides read TGTGCCAGCAGCTTTACAGGGTCGAACACTGAAGCTTTCTTT.

The chain links TRBV19 to TRBJ2-3; 11 nucleotides match TRBD2. V shed 9 bases and J 6 bases; nucleotides not matched to a gene: 8. The CDR3 loop spans 14 amino acids. Germline-derived CDR1 and CDR2 are LNHDA and SQIVND (reference sequence). CDR3 sequence: CASHIAGGTDTQYF. The CDR3 coding sequence is TGTGCCAGCCACATAGCGGGAGGGACGGATACGCAGTATTTT.

This chain connects TRBV5-4 to TRBJ2-2; 10 bases fit TRBD2. This CDR3 contains 15 residues. The V segment lost 3 bases and the J segment 7 bases; nucleotides outside the gene matches: 6. The germline CDR1 and CDR2 sequences are SGHNT and YYREEE (reference sequence). The CDR3 is CASSSQRGGVGELFF. Written as DNA, the CDR3 is TGTGCCAGCAGCTCCCAGCGGGGGGGCGTCGGGGAGCTGTTTTTT.